A selection of T cell receptor beta chains follows, all from one sample in a study of beta chain features in type 1 diabetes. TCRdb keeps only in-frame clones here, not all; method: immunoSEQ multiplex PCR. The data contain about 350,000 clones, around a fifth of them singletons. The sequencing sample was made of naive CD4+ T cells from blood. The receptors come from a woman between 18 and 29 years old in good health. CDR3s leave out the opening cysteine and the closing phenylalanine or tryptophan. Each record gives: V gene, CDR3 protein.

V: TRBV28
CDR3: ASTVTGHYNEQF

V: TRBV4-2
CDR3: ASSQVNRRDRVYGYT

V: TRBV5-1
CDR3: ASSYQGMETEAF

V: TRBV11-3
CDR3: ASSTLIGGLHNEQF

V: TRBV7-2
CDR3: ASSLALSSGANVLT

V: TRBV11-3
CDR3: ASSPGTEAF

V: TRBV5-1
CDR3: ASSLEGVGSNQPQH

V: TRBV5-1
CDR3: ASSKLDRVDGYT

V: TRBV4-3
CDR3: ASSQDIQGIADTQY

V: TRBV18
CDR3: ASSPNPGNTEAF

V: TRBV6-5
CDR3: ASSYLATYNSPLH

V: TRBV6-1
CDR3: ASRAQGGEQF

V: TRBV11-3
CDR3: ASSSQRGQPQH

V: TRBV29-1
CDR3: SDGQPYGYT

V: TRBV10-3
CDR3: ASMGPGTSGYAQY

V: TRBV7-8
CDR3: ASSNRDTSTDTQY

V: TRBV25-1
CDR3: ASSEGTTFSQETQY

V: TRBV19
CDR3: ASSSGRNTGELF

V: TRBV9
CDR3: ASSPSGGFYEQY

V: TRBV23-1
CDR3: ASRFSRTGDAGELF